Listed below are T cell receptor beta chains from one sample, sequenced in a study of blood T cell repertoires in COVID-19. Measured with immunoSEQ multiplex PCR; TCRdb has only the in-frame clones, and not every one. Of 280,000 or so clones in the sample, about four fifths are singletons; the top ten hold roughly 10%. The sequencing input was peripheral blood. The origin of the receptors is a woman aged 50 to 60 who had recovered from COVID-19. Each CDR3 is given with its conserved first and last residue. A D gene is named only where the DNA matches it firmly.

J: TRBJ2-1
V: TRBV30
D: .
CDR3: CAWTFGGRPPLF
DNA: TGTGCCTGGACCTTTGGGGGGAGGCCGCCCCTCTTC

J: TRBJ1-4
V: TRBV5-1
D: TRBD1
CDR3: CASRGDRSNEKLFF
DNA: TGCGCCAGCAGGGGGGACAGGTCTAATGAAAAACTGTTTTTT

J: TRBJ2-1
V: TRBV4-3
D: .
CDR3: CASSQTQGRIYNEQFF
DNA: TGCGCCAGCAGCCAAACTCAGGGTAGGATCTACAATGAGCAGTTCTTC

J: TRBJ1-5
V: TRBV19
D: .
CDR3: CASKQDRYQPQHF
DNA: TGTGCCAGCAAGCAGGACAGATATCAGCCCCAGCATTTT

J: TRBJ1-1
V: TRBV27
D: .
CDR3: CASSFGRGGTEAFF
DNA: TGTGCCAGCAGTTTTGGAAGGGGTGGGACTGAAGCTTTCTTT

J: TRBJ1-3
V: TRBV9
D: .
CDR3: CASSVQGGNTIYF
DNA: TGTGCCAGCAGCGTTCAGGGGGGAAACACCATATATTTT

J: TRBJ2-1
V: TRBV28
D: .
CDR3: CASSVGDFGYNEQFF
DNA: TGTGCCAGCAGCGTCGGGGACTTTGGGTACAATGAGCAGTTCTTC

J: TRBJ2-7
V: TRBV6-6
D: TRBD1
CDR3: CASSYPGDSSYEQYF
DNA: TGTGCCAGCAGTTACCCCGGGGACAGCTCCTACGAGCAGTACTTC

J: TRBJ2-6
V: TRBV7-3
D: .
CDR3: CASSYQGTSGANVLTF
DNA: TGTGCCAGCAGCTATCAGGGAACTTCTGGGGCCAACGTCCTGACTTTC

J: TRBJ2-2
V: TRBV4-3
D: TRBD1
CDR3: CASSRFGTGDTGELFF
DNA: TGCGCCAGCAGCCGTTTCGGGACAGGGGATACCGGGGAGCTGTTTTTT

J: TRBJ1-1
V: TRBV5-1
D: .
CDR3: CASWGGDEAFF
DNA: TGCGCCAGCTGGGGGGGTGATGAAGCTTTCTTT

J: TRBJ2-5
V: TRBV19
D: .
CDR3: CASSKGTAAGETQYF
DNA: TGTGCCAGTAGTAAAGGGACTGCTGCGGGGGAGACCCAGTACTTC

J: TRBJ1-2
V: TRBV6-2/TRBV6-3
D: .
CDR3: CASSLRIYGYTF
DNA: TGTGCCAGCAGTTTGAGAATCTATGGCTACACCTTC

J: TRBJ2-5
V: TRBV30
D: .
CDR3: CAWSSRGRAAETQYF
DNA: TGTGCCTGGAGCTCCAGGGGCAGGGCAGCGGAGACCCAGTACTTC

J: TRBJ2-4
V: TRBV7-2
D: TRBD2
CDR3: CASSLAGAGGPKNIQYF
DNA: TGTGCCAGCAGCTTAGCAGGGGCGGGAGGGCCCAAAAACATTCAGTACTTC

J: TRBJ2-2
V: TRBV7-2
D: .
CDR3: CASSFPQGGELFF
DNA: TGTGCCAGCAGCTTCCCACAGGGCGGGGAGCTGTTTTTT

J: TRBJ2-3
V: TRBV7-2
D: .
CDR3: CASSLSFNADTQYF
DNA: TGTGCCAGCAGCTTAAGCTTCAACGCAGATACGCAGTATTTT

J: TRBJ1-3
V: TRBV2
D: .
CDR3: CASSGRSSGNTIYF
DNA: TGTGCCAGCAGTGGCCGGAGCTCTGGAAACACCATATATTTT

J: TRBJ2-7
V: TRBV7-6
D: TRBD2
CDR3: CASSLAGREGHYEQYF
DNA: TGTGCCAGCAGCTTAGCGGGAAGGGAGGGCCACTACGAGCAGTACTTC

J: TRBJ1-6
V: TRBV27
D: .
CDR3: CASSLVSGYSPLHF
DNA: TGTGCCAGCAGTTTAGTATCGGGATATTCACCCCTCCACTTT

J: TRBJ2-5
V: TRBV28
D: TRBD1
CDR3: CASSLSRSRGQGTQYF
DNA: TGTGCCAGCAGTTTAAGTAGATCCAGGGGGCAGGGGACCCAGTACTTC

J: TRBJ2-7
V: TRBV6-5
D: .
CDR3: CASSYSRQSYEQYF
DNA: TGTGCCAGCAGTTACTCGAGGCAGTCCTACGAGCAGTACTTC